These T cell receptor beta chains were read from a single sample in a study of blood T cell repertoires in COVID-19. The method was immunoSEQ multiplex PCR; TCRdb's version includes in-frame clones alone and lacks a portion of them. The data contain 110,000 to 150,000 clones, approximately 84% of them singletons. The specimen sequenced was PBMCs or T cells enriched from blood (not recorded which). These receptor sequences come from a middle-aged man with acute COVID-19. Each CDR3 is given with its conserved first and last residue. The D gene is left open where the match is weak. Clone size is stated in some rows and not others, as once, few, many or a class when expanded.

TRBV19	-	TRBJ1-5	14	-	TGTGCCAGTAGAAGCGGGTATAGCAATCAGCCCCAGCATTTT	CASRSGYSNQPQHF
TRBV9	-	TRBJ2-1	14	TRBD1	TGTGCCAGCAGCGTAGGGACAGGGGGAAGTGAGCAGTTCTTC	CASSVGTGGSEQFF
TRBV29-1	few	TRBJ2-1	13	TRBD1	TGCAGCGTTTGGACAGGGAACTACAATGAGCAGTTCTTC	CSVWTGNYNEQFF
TRBV12-5	-	TRBJ2-1	14	-	TGTGCTAGTGGGGAGGGTAATTCCTACAATGAGCAGTTCTTC	CASGEGNSYNEQFF
TRBV4-3	-	TRBJ2-7	17	TRBD1	TGCGCCAGCAGCCAAGAGTCTATAGGACAGGGTCTGCGAGAGCAGTACTTC	CASSQESIGQGLREQYF
TRBV24-1	-	TRBJ2-2	15	-	TGTGCCACCAGTGCGAGAAACCCGGGTCCGGGGGAGCTGTTTTTT	CATSARNPGPGELFF
TRBV25-1	-	TRBJ1-1	13	-	TGTGCCAGCAGTGATCATAACAGGGCTGAAGCTTTCTTT	CASSDHNRAEAFF
TRBV5-1	-	TRBJ1-1	16	-	TGCGCCAGCAGCCCTTGGGGGGGGCCCCTGAACACTGAAGCTTTCTTT	CASSPWGGPLNTEAFF
TRBV18	-	TRBJ2-1	15	-	TGTGCCAGCTCACCCCCAGGGCAGGGCAACGATGAGCAGTTCTTC	CASSPPGQGNDEQFF
TRBV14	-	TRBJ2-7	13	-	TGTGCCAGCAGCCAAGATAGGGGCGGCGAGCAGTACTTC	CASSQDRGGEQYF
TRBV14	-	TRBJ1-4	15	-	TGTGCCAGCAGCCAAGATTACAGGTCTAATGAAAAACTGTTTTTT	CASSQDYRSNEKLFF
TRBV7-2	-	TRBJ2-7	15	-	TGTGCCAGCAGCTTAGGAACTTCCCTATACTACGAGCAGTACTTC	CASSLGTSLYYEQYF
TRBV4-3	-	TRBJ2-1	12	-	TGCGCCAGCAGCCAACATGACAGTGAGCAGTTCTTC	CASSQHDSEQFF
TRBV6-6	-	TRBJ1-2	15	-	TGTGCCAGCAGTTACAGTGGCAGTGTGAACTATGGCTACACCTTC	CASSYSGSVNYGYTF
TRBV7-9	-	TRBJ2-3	16	TRBD1	TGTGCCAGCAGCTTCCTGGGACAGCTTAAGGGAGATACGCAGTATTTT	CASSFLGQLKGDTQYF
TRBV19	-	TRBJ2-7	11	-	TGTGCCAGTAGTACAGGATTAAGGCAGTACTTC	CASSTGLRQYF
TRBV5-1	-	TRBJ2-3	16	TRBD2	TGCGCCAGCAGCGATCCTAGCGGGGGCCGCACAGATACGCAGTATTTT	CASSDPSGGRTDTQYF
TRBV30	-	TRBJ2-7	15	TRBD2	TGTGCCTGTCTCTCTCTCCGGGGGGACTACGATGCGCAGTACTTC	CACLSLRGDYDAQYF
TRBV28	-	TRBJ1-1	13	-	TGTGCCAGCAGTGGGCAGGGGAACACTGAAGCTTTCTTT	CASSGQGNTEAFF
TRBV7-2	-	TRBJ2-5	14	-	TGTGCCAGCAGCTTAGCACAAATACAAGAGACCCAGTACTTC	CASSLAQIQETQYF
TRBV19	-	TRBJ2-5	13	-	TGTGCCAGTACAGCCGAGTACGGAGGACCCCAGTACTTC	CASTAEYGGPQYF
TRBV19	-	TRBJ1-4	15	-	TGTGCCAGTAGTATAGATCTGGGCAACAATGAAAAACTGTTTTTT	CASSIDLGNNEKLFF
TRBV7-2	-	TRBJ1-2	14	-	TGTGCCAGCAGCTTAGGAACAGGAGATTATGGCTACACCTTC	CASSLGTGDYGYTF